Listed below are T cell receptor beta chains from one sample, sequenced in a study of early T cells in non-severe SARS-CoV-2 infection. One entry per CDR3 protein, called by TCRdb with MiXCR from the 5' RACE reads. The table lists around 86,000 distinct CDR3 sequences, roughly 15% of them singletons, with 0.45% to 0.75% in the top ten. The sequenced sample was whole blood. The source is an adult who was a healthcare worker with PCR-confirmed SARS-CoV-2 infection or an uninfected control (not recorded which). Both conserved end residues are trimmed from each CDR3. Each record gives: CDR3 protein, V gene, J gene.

ATSLGGGTEAF	TRBV24-1	TRBJ1-1
SVDPGVANYGYT	TRBV29-1	TRBJ1-2
ASGGQGLLPNTGELF	TRBV6-4	TRBJ2-2
ASSDRAAEAF	TRBV10-1	TRBJ1-1
AAKSQGSEAF	TRBV2	TRBJ1-1
ASRGTGRAETQY	TRBV11-2	TRBJ2-5
ASSRDSTDTQY	TRBV6-5	TRBJ2-3
ASSLGRATQY	TRBV11-2	TRBJ2-5
SAREDYPGSTYSNQPQH	TRBV20-1	TRBJ1-5
ASSFQESSYNEQF	TRBV5-1	TRBJ2-1
ASSLTGGSYGYT	TRBV6-5	TRBJ1-2
ASSLHAGFPEAF	TRBV12-3/TRBV12-4	TRBJ1-1
ASSVRLGTEAF	TRBV5-4	TRBJ1-1
SARDGQGITGELF	TRBV20-1	TRBJ2-2
ASSPLTEAF	TRBV14	TRBJ1-1
AWSVMGTEAF	TRBV30	TRBJ1-1
ASSPRSLAGGRDEQF	TRBV18	TRBJ2-1
ASSQGGLTEAF	TRBV3-1	TRBJ1-1
ASNGRMYQETQY	TRBV6-5	TRBJ2-5
ASEGRPFSNQPQH	TRBV6-1	TRBJ1-5
ASSLGSAGDEQF	TRBV7-9	TRBJ2-1
ASSLAGQGSGELF	TRBV7-6	TRBJ2-2
ASQDYGGAKNIQY	TRBV5-1	TRBJ2-4
ASSLFEETQY	TRBV7-6	TRBJ2-5
ASSMLVREGNQPQH	TRBV19	TRBJ1-5
AISGGTALTDTQY	TRBV10-3	TRBJ2-3
ASSPTGMRDQPQH	TRBV11-2	TRBJ1-5
ASSYLQSPELYGYT	TRBV6-5	TRBJ1-2
ASSLKQGRKYGNQPQH	TRBV5-1	TRBJ1-5
ASSLAVTWTGELF	TRBV5-1	TRBJ2-2
ASRKQGDTEAF	TRBV6-5	TRBJ1-1
ATSDAAGPFTDTQY	TRBV24-1	TRBJ2-3
ASSTDRTDTQY	TRBV19	TRBJ2-3
AISDLRETQY	TRBV10-3	TRBJ2-5
ASSQPQGEYNEQF	TRBV4-2	TRBJ2-1
ASSANRETQY	TRBV12-3/TRBV12-4	TRBJ2-5
ASSSMGGNTEAF	TRBV27	TRBJ1-1
ASRAYPMNTEAF	TRBV5-1	TRBJ1-1
ASSLVQGTNTGELF	TRBV7-9	TRBJ2-2
SARHNEQF	TRBV29-1	TRBJ2-1
ASSQVSIDNYGYT	TRBV4-2	TRBJ1-2
ASSVERDTQY	TRBV9	TRBJ2-3
ASSFISGEVNEKLF	TRBV27	TRBJ1-4
AWSVEGHQPQH	TRBV30	TRBJ1-5
ASSFGLTSYNEQF	TRBV5-1	TRBJ2-1
SMDQDAVSGNTIY	TRBV29-1	TRBJ1-3
ASSLTSRYNEQF	TRBV11-2	TRBJ2-1
SARLGPGQNSPLH	TRBV29-1	TRBJ1-6
ASSLIVGSLYNEQF	TRBV12-3/TRBV12-4	TRBJ2-1
ASSGGRTGATNEKLF	TRBV5-8	TRBJ1-4
ASSLYRKETQY	TRBV18	TRBJ2-5
ASSLRDRARYGYT	TRBV5-6	TRBJ1-2
AWGGQMNTEAF	TRBV30	TRBJ1-1